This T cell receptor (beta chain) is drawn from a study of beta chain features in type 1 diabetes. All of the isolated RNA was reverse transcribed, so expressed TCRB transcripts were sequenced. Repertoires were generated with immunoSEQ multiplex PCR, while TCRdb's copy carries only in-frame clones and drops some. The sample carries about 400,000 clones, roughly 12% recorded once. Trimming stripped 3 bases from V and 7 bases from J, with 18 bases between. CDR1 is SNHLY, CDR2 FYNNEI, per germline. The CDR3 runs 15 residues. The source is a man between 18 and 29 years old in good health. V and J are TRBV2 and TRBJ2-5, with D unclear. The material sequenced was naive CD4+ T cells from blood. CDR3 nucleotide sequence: TGTGCCAGCAGTGATTCTTACAGCTTGGCCCGGACCCAGTACTTC. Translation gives CASSDSYSLARTQYF.